This T cell receptor beta chain was sequenced during a study of graft-versus-host responses after intestinal transplantation. On the study more broadly: In this cohort, recipients had multivisceral, liver-intestinal, or isolated intestinal transplants. All of the recipients had induction that used anti-thymocyte globulin, then tacrolimus and steroids for two to four years. Study-wide findings and caveats: Some patients had graft-donor T cell macrochimerism, and their allografts showed high graft-versus-host to host-versus-graft clonal ratios. The study associated peak circulating GvH clone levels with early post-transplant HvG declines.

To note about this clone: Its antigen is not known.

The V and J ends lost 11 bases and 5 bases respectively, with 6 bases between them. The V gene's germline CDR1 is SEHNR and CDR2 FQNEAQ (reference sequence). The length of the CDR3 is 9 residues. Measured with immunoSEQ multiplex PCR; TCRdb has only the in-frame clones, and not every one. Of approximately 100,000 clones in the sample, about nine tenths were seen once. The clonotype originates from a human donor who received an intestinal transplant. The input for sequencing was unstimulated CD4+ T cells sorted from spleen or lymph node cells, taken before intestinal transplant. V is TRBV7-9 and J is TRBJ1-2, with D possibly TRBD1 on 5 matching bases. CDR3 bases: TGTGCCGGGGGGTATGGCTACACCTTC. This translates into CAGGYGYTF.